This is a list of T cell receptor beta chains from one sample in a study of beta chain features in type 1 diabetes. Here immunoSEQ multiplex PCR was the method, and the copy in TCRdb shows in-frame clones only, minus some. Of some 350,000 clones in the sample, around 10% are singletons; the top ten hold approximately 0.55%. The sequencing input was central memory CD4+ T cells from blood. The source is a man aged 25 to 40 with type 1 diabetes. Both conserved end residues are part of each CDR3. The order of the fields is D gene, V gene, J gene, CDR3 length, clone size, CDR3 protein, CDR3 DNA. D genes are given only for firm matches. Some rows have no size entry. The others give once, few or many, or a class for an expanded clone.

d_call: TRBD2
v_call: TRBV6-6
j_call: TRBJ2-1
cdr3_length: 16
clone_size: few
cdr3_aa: CASSYDPGLAGNEQFF
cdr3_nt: TGTGCCAGCAGTTATGACCCTGGACTAGCGGGCAATGAGCAGTTCTTC

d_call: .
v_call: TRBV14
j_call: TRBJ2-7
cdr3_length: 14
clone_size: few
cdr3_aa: CASSPWTVSYEQYF
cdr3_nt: TGTGCCAGCAGCCCCTGGACAGTCAGCTACGAGCAGTACTTC

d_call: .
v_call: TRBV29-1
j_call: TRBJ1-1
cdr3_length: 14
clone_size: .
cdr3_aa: CSVQGGRVNTEAFF
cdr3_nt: TGCAGCGTTCAGGGAGGGAGGGTGAACACTGAAGCTTTCTTT

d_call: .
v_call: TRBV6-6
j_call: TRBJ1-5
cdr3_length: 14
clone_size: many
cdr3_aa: CASSRTGSNQPQHF
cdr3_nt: TGTGCCAGCAGCCGTACAGGGAGCAATCAGCCCCAGCATTTT

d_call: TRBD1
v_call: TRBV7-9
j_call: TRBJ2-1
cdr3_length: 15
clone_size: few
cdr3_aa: CASSLGVGGWDEQFF
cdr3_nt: TGTGCCAGCAGCTTAGGGGTAGGGGGCTGGGATGAGCAGTTCTTC

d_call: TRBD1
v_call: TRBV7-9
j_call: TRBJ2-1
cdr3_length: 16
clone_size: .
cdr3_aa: CASSFRRQGPYNEQFF
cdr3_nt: TGTGCCAGCAGCTTCAGACGACAGGGCCCCTACAATGAGCAGTTCTTC

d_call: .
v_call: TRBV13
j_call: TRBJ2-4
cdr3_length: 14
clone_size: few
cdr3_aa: CASSLAEGKNIQYF
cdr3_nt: TGTGCCAGCAGCTTGGCAGAGGGCAAAAACATTCAGTACTTC

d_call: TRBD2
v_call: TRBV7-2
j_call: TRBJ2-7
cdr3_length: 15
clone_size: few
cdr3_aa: CASSPGLAGAGEQYF
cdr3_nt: TGTGCCAGCAGCCCCGGACTAGCGGGAGCGGGTGAGCAGTACTTC

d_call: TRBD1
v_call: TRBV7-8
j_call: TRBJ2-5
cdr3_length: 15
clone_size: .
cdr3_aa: CASSSHPDRKETQYF
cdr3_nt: TGTGCCAGCAGCTCCCACCCGGACAGGAAAGAGACCCAGTACTTC

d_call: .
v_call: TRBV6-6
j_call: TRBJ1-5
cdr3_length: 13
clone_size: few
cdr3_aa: CASRQTGNQPQHF
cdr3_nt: TGTGCCAGCAGGCAGACAGGAAATCAGCCCCAGCATTTT

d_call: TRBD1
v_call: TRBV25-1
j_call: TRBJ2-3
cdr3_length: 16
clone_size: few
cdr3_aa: CASSESGDSHTDTQYF
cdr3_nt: TGTGCCAGCAGTGAATCCGGGGACAGTCACACAGATACGCAGTATTTT

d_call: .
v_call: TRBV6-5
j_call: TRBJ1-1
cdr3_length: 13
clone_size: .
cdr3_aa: CASSSDRRTEAFF
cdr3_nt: TGTGCCAGCAGTTCCGACCGAAGGACTGAAGCTTTCTTT

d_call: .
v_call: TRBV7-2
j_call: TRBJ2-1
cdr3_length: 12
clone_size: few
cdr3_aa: CASSSRYNEQFF
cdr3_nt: TGTGCCAGCAGCTCGAGGTACAATGAGCAGTTCTTC

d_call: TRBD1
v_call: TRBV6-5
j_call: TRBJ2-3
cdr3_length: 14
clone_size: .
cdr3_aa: CASSLGQDTDTQYF
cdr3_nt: TGTGCCAGCAGTTTGGGACAGGACACAGATACGCAGTATTTT

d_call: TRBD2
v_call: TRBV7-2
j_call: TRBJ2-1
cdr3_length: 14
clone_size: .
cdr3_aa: CASSQASGSNEQFF
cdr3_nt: TGTGCCAGCAGCCAGGCTAGCGGGAGCAATGAGCAGTTCTTC

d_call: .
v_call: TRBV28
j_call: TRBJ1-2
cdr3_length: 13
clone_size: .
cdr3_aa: CASSLRGPYGYTF
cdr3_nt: TGTGCCAGCAGTTTAAGAGGCCCCTATGGCTACACCTTC

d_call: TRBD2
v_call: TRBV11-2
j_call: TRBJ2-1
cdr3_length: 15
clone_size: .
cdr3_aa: CASSQESGRAGGQFF
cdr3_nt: TGTGCCAGCAGCCAAGAAAGCGGGAGGGCCGGCGGGCAGTTCTTC

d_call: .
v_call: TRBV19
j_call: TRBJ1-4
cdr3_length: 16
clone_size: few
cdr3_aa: CASIRKGGSLGEKLFF
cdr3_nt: TGTGCCAGTATCCGCAAGGGCGGAAGCTTGGGAGAAAAACTGTTTTTT

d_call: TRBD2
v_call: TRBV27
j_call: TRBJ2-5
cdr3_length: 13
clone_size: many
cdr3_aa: CASSLAAQETQYF
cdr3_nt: TGTGCCAGCTCACTAGCGGCCCAAGAGACCCAGTACTTC

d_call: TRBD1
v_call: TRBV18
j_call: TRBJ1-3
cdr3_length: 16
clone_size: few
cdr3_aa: CASSPSGTGSGNTIYF
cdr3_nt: TGTGCCAGCTCACCATCGGGGACAGGCTCTGGAAACACCATATATTTT

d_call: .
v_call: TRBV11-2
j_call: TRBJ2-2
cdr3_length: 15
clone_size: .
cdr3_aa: CASTQTSYSPGELFF
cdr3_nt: TGTGCCAGCACCCAAACCTCGTACAGTCCCGGGGAGCTGTTTTTT

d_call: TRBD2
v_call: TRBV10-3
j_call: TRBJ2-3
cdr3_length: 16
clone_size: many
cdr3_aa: CAISGGPSGNTDTQYF
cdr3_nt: TGTGCCATCAGTGGCGGGCCTAGCGGAAACACAGATACGCAGTATTTT

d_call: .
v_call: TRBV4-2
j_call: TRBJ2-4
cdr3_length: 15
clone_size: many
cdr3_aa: CASSQERGSKNIQYF
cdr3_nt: TGTGCCAGCAGCCAAGAGAGGGGATCCAAAAACATTCAGTACTTC

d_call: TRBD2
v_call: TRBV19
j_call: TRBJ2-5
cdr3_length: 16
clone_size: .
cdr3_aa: CASSPRTSADQETQYF
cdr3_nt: TGTGCCAGTAGTCCAAGGACTAGCGCGGATCAAGAGACCCAGTACTTC

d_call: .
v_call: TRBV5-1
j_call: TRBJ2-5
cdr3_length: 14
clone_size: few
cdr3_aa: CASSLLGGTETQYF
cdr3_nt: TGCGCCAGCAGCTTGTTAGGGGGAACGGAGACCCAGTACTTC

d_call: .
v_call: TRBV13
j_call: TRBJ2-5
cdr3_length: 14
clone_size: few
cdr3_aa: CASSEGYSGETQYF
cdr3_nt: TGTGCCAGCAGTGAAGGTTATAGCGGAGAGACCCAGTACTTC

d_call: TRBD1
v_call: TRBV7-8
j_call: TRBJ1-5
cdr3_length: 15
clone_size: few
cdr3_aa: CASSSTGTFGQPQHF
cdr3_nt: TGTGCCAGCAGCTCGACAGGGACTTTCGGTCAGCCCCAGCATTTT

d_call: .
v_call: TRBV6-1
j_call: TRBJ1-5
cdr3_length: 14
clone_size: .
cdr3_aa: CASSGGASNQPQHF
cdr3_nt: TGTGCCAGCAGTGGAGGGGCGAGTAATCAGCCCCAGCATTTT

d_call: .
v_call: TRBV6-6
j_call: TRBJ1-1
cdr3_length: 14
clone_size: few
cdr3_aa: CASSRGTANTEAFF
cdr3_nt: TGTGCCAGCAGTAGGGGGACGGCTAACACTGAAGCTTTCTTT